This T cell receptor (beta chain) was sequenced for a study of beta chain features in type 1 diabetes. Investigators reverse transcribed all isolated RNA, so they sequenced expressed TCRB transcripts. Clones were sequenced by immunoSEQ multiplex PCR, and TCRdb holds only the in-frame ones, with some missing. The data contain roughly 280,000 clones, 24% of them singletons. Study observations and caveats: Within each of all four CD4+ subsets, Type 1 diabetes patients had TCRB CDR3s that were moderately but significantly shorter.

Trimming pared 0 bases from V and 10 bases from J, leaving 10 bases between. Per the germline V gene, CDR1 is SGHRS and CDR2 is YFSETQ. The CDR3 has 12 residues. Details on this clone: Its cognate antigen is unknown.

This clonotype was sampled from a woman younger than 45 with type 1 diabetes. This chain connects TRBV5-1 to TRBJ1-1, with D perhaps matching TRBD1 (5 bases). What was sequenced was naive CD4+ T cells from blood. The CDR3: CASSLEGRAAFF. Here the CDR3 DNA reads TGCGCCAGCAGCTTGGAGGGCAGGGCAGCTTTCTTT.